This T cell receptor (beta chain) comes out of a study of cytomegalovirus exposure and HLA in healthy donors. Generated by immunoSEQ multiplex PCR, the TCRdb table keeps only in-frame clones and is missing some. Of tens of thousands of clones in the sample, just under 95% were seen once. The donors were in the roughly 120-subject validation cohort, distinct from the 666-subject first cohort. This TCR came from a young man in good health and CMV-seropositive. Sequenced sample: PBMCs.

CDR3 residues: CASSLDSNTGELFF. The CDR3 bases are TGTGCCAGCAGCCTCGACAGTAACACCGGGGAGCTGTTTTTT. The V and J genes are TRBV7-9 and TRBJ2-2, with D possibly matching TRBD1 (5 bases). V lost 5 bases to trimming and J lost 2 bases, with 9 bases between them. The CDR3 contains 14 residues. CDR1 is SEHNR and CDR2 is FQNEAQ in the germline V gene (reference sequence).